This paragraph reports one T cell receptor beta chain. What it binds is unknown. Synthesis of cDNA was carried out by template-switch 5'RACE. The reaction used 10-nucleotide random UMIs. Each CDR3 protein gets one entry after TCRdb re-called the 5' RACE reads with MiXCR. The data show approximately 45,000 distinct CDR3 sequences, roughly 12% seen once. The sample comes from a study of neurological immune-mediated disorders. Per the germline V gene, CDR1 is SGDLS and CDR2 is YYNGEE. The CDR3 is 16 residues long. The V gene lost 0 bases and the J gene lost 0 bases, with 10 bases spanning the gap. Study results and limitations: The study found the most TCR clonal expansion in HTLV-1-associated myelopathy and the least in multiple sclerosis, below healthy controls.

The specimen sequenced was PBMCs. The source is a female donor in good health. The chain is built from TRBV9 and TRBJ2-1; perhaps TRBD2 as D (5 bases). The CDR3 nucleotides read TGTGCCAGCAGCGTAGGGGGAGTGTCCTCCTACAATGAGCAGTTCTTC. It translates to CASSVGGVSSYNEQFF.